One and the same sample provided the 21 T cell receptor beta chains below, sequenced in a study of PD-L1 blockade in urothelial cancer (dated by TCRdb to 2016 to 2017). The library was obtained by the immunoSEQ multiplex PCR assay. Entries here come from immuneACCESS through TCRdb and include only in-frame sequences with V and J called. Some clones fail to appear in such tables; in the studies checked, an unresolved V gene covers under half of the shortfall, and the cause of the remainder is unknown. In this sample the table shows 90,000 to 120,000 clones, about 90% of which occur a single time. The biggest ten clones account for 0.8% to 1% of the sample. Sequencing used PBMCs, obtained around atezolizumab (anti-PD-L1) treatment. These receptors originate from a woman aged 80 or older with urothelial cancer.

The chain is built from TRBV5-1 and TRBJ2-7; 7 bases map to TRBD2. Germline V gives CDR1 SGHRS, CDR2 YFSETQ. V trimming: 3 bases; J trimming: 7 bases; junction bases outside the gene matches: 13. This CDR3 has 15 residues. The CDR3 DNA is TGCGCCAGCAGCTGGGTGTCTAGCGGTTCGGGAGAGCAGTACTTC. Protein sequence: CASSWVSSGSGEQYF.

This chain connects TRBV4-2 to TRBJ2-3, with 11 positions matching TRBD2. In germline, CDR1 is LGHNA, CDR2 YNFKEQ. Losses at the gene ends were 2 bases for V and 4 bases for J; bases not matched to a gene: 2. The CDR3 is made up of 15 amino acids. The chain's CDR3 is CASSQNSGRADTQYF. CDR3 DNA: TGTGCCAGCAGCCAAAATAGCGGGAGGGCAGATACGCAGTATTTT.

CDR3 nucleotides: TGTGCCAGCAGTTTACTAGCGGGGAACAATGAGCAGTTCTTC. It yields the protein CASSLLAGNNEQFF. V usage is TRBV28 and J usage is TRBJ2-1; 9 bases agree with TRBD2. The CDR3 sequence is 14 residues long. Germline loops: CDR1 MDHEN, CDR2 SYDVKM. Trimming took 2 bases from V and 5 from J; bases not matched to a gene: 1.

The V gene is TRBV2, the J gene TRBJ2-7; D remains unclear. This CDR3 comprises 12 residues. CDR1 and CDR2 from the germline V gene are SNHLY and FYNNEI. V was trimmed by 4 bases and J by 2 bases, leaving 6 bases between them. CDR3 coding DNA: TGTGCCAGCAGTGGTGAGACCTACGAGCAGTACTTC. Protein sequence: CASSGETYEQYF.

V is TRBV7-8 and J is TRBJ2-1; perhaps TRBD2 as D (6 bases). This CDR3 has 14 residues. Germline loops: CDR1 SGHVS, CDR2 FQNEAQ. V was pared by 5 bases and J by 4 bases, with 12 bases between. The CDR3 loop reads CASSPLARYNEQFF. The CDR3 nucleotides are TGTGCCAGCAGCCCTCTAGCGCGATACAATGAGCAGTTCTTC.

The V and J genes are TRBV5-1 and TRBJ1-6; 9 nucleotides match TRBD1. CDR1 and CDR2 (germline): SGHRS, YFSETQ. The CDR3 has 15 amino acids. J was trimmed by 7 bases and V by 4 bases; bases with no gene match: 6. The DNA for the CDR3 is TGCGCCAGCAGCGCGTCTGGACAGGGGAATTCACCCCTCCACTTT. This translates into CASSASGQGNSPLHF.

The chain links TRBV28 to TRBJ1-3; D possibly corresponds to TRBD1 (6 bases). The CDR3 runs 14 residues. The V gene lost 11 bases and the J gene lost 4 bases, with 18 bases spanning the gap. Per germline, CDR1 MDHEN and CDR2 SYDVKM. DNA of the CDR3: TGTGCCGCGGCGCAGGGGACTAAAGGAAACACCATATATTTT. It translates to CAAAQGTKGNTIYF.

V and J are TRBV28 and TRBJ1-2, with TRBD1 as a possible D gene (6 bases). Germline CDR1 is MDHEN and CDR2 is SYDVKM. The CDR3 is 15 amino acids. The V end was cut by 7 bases, the J end by 8 bases, with 23 bases between. This chain's CDR3 is CASTLGGRALNGYTF. CDR3 nucleotide sequence: TGTGCCAGCACCCTAGGGGGTCGGGCGCTAAACGGCTACACCTTC.

The chain carries TRBV5-6 and TRBJ2-2; the D is unclear. CDR3 size: 15 residues. Germline loops: CDR1 SGHDT, CDR2 YYEEEE. V shed 0 bases and J shed 2 bases, with 8 bases lying between them. The CDR3: CASSLGHSNTGELFF. For the CDR3, the DNA is TGTGCCAGCAGCTTGGGTCACAGCAACACCGGGGAGCTGTTTTTT.

V and J are TRBV29-1 and TRBJ2-2; 8 bases agree with TRBD1. V lost 7 bases to trimming and J lost 3 bases; unmatched junction nucleotides: 7. The CDR3 sequence is 14 residues long. Germline V gene lookup returns CDR1 SQVTM and CDR2 ANQGSEA. DNA for the CDR3: TGCAGCGCCCGGACAGGGCCGGACACCGGGGAGCTGTTTTTT. This sequence encodes CSARTGPDTGELFF.

This clone was recorded once. In DNA, the CDR3 is TGTGCCACCCGACTAGGCTACACTGAAGCTTTCTTT. This sequence encodes CATRLGYTEAFF. The chain uses TRBV19 and TRBJ1-1; D not certain. The V gene lost 10 bases and the J gene lost 3 bases, with 12 bases spanning the gap. Germline assignment: CDR1 LNHDA and CDR2 SQIVND (reference sequence). The CDR3 has 12 residues. The complete variable domain, with remaining parts taken from reference TRBV19 and TRBJ1-1, reads DGGITQSPKYLFRKEGQNVTLSCEQNLNHDAMYWYRQDPGQGLRLIYYSQIVNDFQKGDIAEGYSVSREKKESFPLTVTSAQKNPTAFYLCATRLGYTEAFFGQGTRLTVV.

The V and J genes are TRBV4-1 and TRBJ1-5; maybe TRBD1 (6 bases). The length of the CDR3 is 14 residues. The V end was cut by 0 bases, the J end by 8 bases, with 11 bases between. Germline CDR1 MGHRA, CDR2 YSYEKL. CDR3 region: CASSQERNREPQHF. Written as DNA, the CDR3 is TGCGCCAGCAGCCAAGAGCGGAACAGGGAGCCCCAGCATTTT.

The V gene is TRBV18, the J gene TRBJ2-1; 9 bases fit TRBD2. With V trimmed by 1 base and J by 9 bases, 13 bases remained unmatched. The CDR3 runs to 17 residues. Germline assignment: CDR1 KGHSH and CDR2 LQKENI. CDR3 protein: CASSPRPLSGSDSEQFF. CDR3 DNA sequence: TGTGCCAGCTCACCACGTCCCCTTAGCGGGAGTGACAGTGAGCAGTTCTTC.

This chain connects TRBV2 to TRBJ1-2; D gene unclear. Trimming pared 5 bases from V and 0 bases from J, leaving 10 bases between. This CDR3 is 14 amino acids long. CDR1 SNHLY and CDR2 FYNNEI come from the germline V gene. The DNA of the CDR3 is TGTGCCAGCAGTTTACTGATAGCTAACTATGGCTACACCTTC. Protein sequence: CASSLLIANYGYTF. Filled out from reference TRBV2 and TRBJ1-2, the complete variable domain reads EPEVTQTPSHQVTQMGQEVILRCVPISNHLYFYWYRQILGQKVEFLVSFYNNEISEKSEIFDDQFSVERPDGSNFTLKIRSTKLEDSAMYFCASSLLIANYGYTFGSGTRLTVV.

The chain combines TRBV28 with TRBJ2-7; 7 nucleotides line up with TRBD2. Unmatched junction bases numbered 9, after V lost 6 bases and J lost 4 bases. From germline, CDR1 is MDHEN and CDR2 SYDVKM. The CDR3 runs 14 residues. The CDR3 nucleotides are TGTGCCAGCAGGGAAGGGACTACGAAATACGAGCAGTACTTC. Protein product: CASREGTTKYEQYF.

The chain couples TRBV2 to TRBJ2-5; D unresolved. The CDR3 sequence is 13 residues long. CDR1 and CDR2 (germline): SNHLY, FYNNEI. The V end was cut by 6 bases, the J end by 5 bases, with 13 bases between. The CDR3, as DNA: TGTGCCAGCAGCCCCCATGAGGCTGAGACCCAGTACTTC. As protein: CASSPHEAETQYF.

The chain combines TRBV7-2 with TRBJ1-1; the D gene is possibly TRBD1 (5 bases). Between the trimmed V and J ends, which lost 6 bases and 0 bases, there was a span of 14 bases. Germline CDR1 is SGHTA and CDR2 is FQGNSA. This CDR3 comprises 15 residues. CDR3 loop: CASRSWGGMNTEAFF. In nucleotides, the CDR3 is TGTGCCAGCAGATCGTGGGGGGGTATGAACACTGAAGCTTTCTTT.

The rearrangement joins TRBV18 to TRBJ2-1; 9 bases line up with TRBD2. Trimming took 2 bases from V and 6 from J; bases not matched to a gene: 8. Germline values: CDR1 KGHSH, CDR2 LQKENI. The CDR3 runs 16 residues. In nucleotides, the CDR3 is TGTGCCAGCTCACCAAATCCTAGCGGGATGGGCAATGAGCAGTTCTTC. Its translation is CASSPNPSGMGNEQFF.

The chain employs TRBV27 and TRBJ1-5; possible D gene TRBD1, 5 bases. Germline V gene sequence: CDR1 MNHEY, CDR2 SMNVEV (reference sequence). Trimming took off 9 bases at V and 0 bases at J, with 12 bases between the two ends. CDR3 length: 14 amino acids. CDR3 DNA: TGTGCCAGTGGGGCTCAAAATAGCAATCAGCCCCAGCATTTT. Amino acids: CASGAQNSNQPQHF.

This chain joins TRBV18 and TRBJ2-5, with 7 bases aligning to TRBD1. CDR1 and CDR2 from the germline V gene are KGHSH and LQKENI. The CDR3 extends over 14 amino acids. The trim removed 2 bases at V and 3 bases at J, leaving 3 bases unmatched. CDR3 residues: CASSPKTGEETQYF. CDR3 DNA sequence: TGTGCCAGCTCACCAAAAACAGGGGAAGAGACCCAGTACTTC.

This sequence joins TRBV28 and TRBJ2-1; TRBD1 is a possible D gene (6 bases). The CDR3 runs to 14 residues. V was cut by 6 bases and J by 2 bases, with 11 bases left in between. Per the germline V gene, CDR1 is MDHEN and CDR2 is SYDVKM. The DNA of the CDR3 is TGTGCCAGCAGACTACAGGGTCCCTACAATGAGCAGTTCTTC. This translates into CASRLQGPYNEQFF.